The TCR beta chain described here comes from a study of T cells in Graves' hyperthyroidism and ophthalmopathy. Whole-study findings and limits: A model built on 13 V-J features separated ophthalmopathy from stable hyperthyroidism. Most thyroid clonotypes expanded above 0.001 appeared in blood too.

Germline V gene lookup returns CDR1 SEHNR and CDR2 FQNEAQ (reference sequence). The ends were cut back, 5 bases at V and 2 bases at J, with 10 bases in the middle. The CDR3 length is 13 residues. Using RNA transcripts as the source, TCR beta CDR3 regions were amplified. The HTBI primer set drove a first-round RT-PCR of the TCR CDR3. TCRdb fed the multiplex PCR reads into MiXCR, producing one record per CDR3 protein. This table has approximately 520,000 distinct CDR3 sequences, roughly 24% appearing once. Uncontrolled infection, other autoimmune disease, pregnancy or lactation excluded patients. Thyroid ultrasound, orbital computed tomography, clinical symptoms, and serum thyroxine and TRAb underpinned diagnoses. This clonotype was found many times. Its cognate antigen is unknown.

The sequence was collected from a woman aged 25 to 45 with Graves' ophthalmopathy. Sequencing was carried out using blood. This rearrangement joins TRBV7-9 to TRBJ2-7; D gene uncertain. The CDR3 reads CASSRLQAYEQYF. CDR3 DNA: TGTGCCAGCAGCCGACTCCAGGCCTACGAGCAGTACTTC.